The clone carrying this TCR beta chain was seen a handful of times. Its antigen is currently unknown. This specimen belongs to a study of T cell repertoires in cytomegalovirus infection. The study, taken as a whole, reports: Pooled public TCR beta family frequency picked out CMV carriers with the relevant HLA. HLA-C-restricted CMV-specific TCR beta clonotypes prevailed in the ex vivo response.

Germline assignment: CDR1 MNHNY and CDR2 SVGAGI (reference sequence). V gave up 4 bases and J gave up 0 bases, with 10 bases separating them. The CDR3 is 14 residues long. Via MiXCR, TCRdb re-called the reads, giving one row per CDR3 protein. This sample yields some 240,000 distinct CDR3 sequences, of which about 18% are seen a single time; about 45% belongs to the top ten. Sequences were obtained from CD8+ T cells from PBMCs. The chain links TRBV6-6 to TRBJ2-7; no reliable D call. This sequence originates from a human donor in good health (CMV status not recorded). Some clones in this sample may be carry-over from other donors' samples. CDR3 residues: CASSLGDPSYEQYF. The CDR3 DNA reads TGTGCCAGCAGTTTGGGCGACCCCTCCTACGAGCAGTACTTC.